These 32 T cell receptor beta chains originate from one sample sequenced in a study of molecular identifiers for immune sequencing clone quantification. MiXCR, applied by TCRdb to the PCR reads, yields one record per CDR3 protein. This repertoire shows tens of thousands of distinct CDR3 sequences, less than 20% found once; its top ten account for approximately 1.6%. What was sequenced was naive CD8+ T cells from blood, with Jurkat cell RNA spiked in. Sample subset: FACS-sorted CD8+CD4-CCR7+CD45RA+ naive T cells. All receptors derive from a human donor in good health. Some libraries in this study had Jurkat cell RNA spiked in.

This clonotype was observed many times. The rearrangement links TRBV20-1 to TRBJ2-7; 8 bases align to TRBD1. In germline, CDR1 is DFQATT, CDR2 SNEGSKA (reference sequence). The CDR3 is made up of 15 amino acids. V trimming: 6 bases; J trimming: 4 bases; junction bases outside the gene matches: 14. CDR3 loop: CSASSVGTGRYEQYF. The CDR3 bases are TGCAGTGCCAGCAGTGTGGGGACAGGCCGATACGAGCAGTACTTC.

Ten or more counts support this clonotype. The gene calls are TRBV7-2 and TRBJ2-7; 7 nucleotides align to TRBD2. The CDR3 loop spans 15 amino acids. Unmatched junction bases numbered 13, after V lost 3 bases and J lost 8 bases. In germline, CDR1 is SGHTA, CDR2 FQGNSA. CDR3 region: CASSLGGLVFSKQYF. In DNA, the CDR3 is TGTGCCAGCAGCTTGGGAGGGCTAGTCTTTAGCAAGCAGTACTTC.

This clonotype occurred many times. The J gene is TRBJ2-1, the V gene TRBV4-1; 7 bases are a match to TRBD2. Per the germline V gene, CDR1 is MGHRA and CDR2 is YSYEKL. CDR3 length: 16 amino acids. V shed 0 bases, J shed 8 bases, and the junction held 10 bases outside the gene matches. The CDR3 here is CASSQEVAGVPDEQFF. CDR3 bases: TGCGCCAGCAGCCAAGAGGTAGCGGGTGTTCCTGATGAGCAGTTCTTC.

This clonotype was seen ten or more times. The chain combines TRBV7-3 with TRBJ1-1, with 7 bases matching TRBD1. This CDR3 has 13 amino acids. Germline CDR1 is SGHTA and CDR2 is FQGTGA. V dropped 6 bases and J dropped 7; count of bases not matched to a gene: 8. This CDR3 reads CASRFPGTVEAFF. CDR3 DNA sequence: TGTGCCAGCAGGTTTCCCGGGACAGTTGAAGCTTTCTTT.

This clonotype was recorded many times. V usage is TRBV4-2 and J usage is TRBJ2-7; 9 positions match TRBD1. Trimming took 0 bases from V and 3 from J; bases not matched to a gene: 3. CDR3 length equals 15 residues. Germline V gives CDR1 LGHNA, CDR2 YNFKEQ. The CDR3 DNA sequence: TGTGCCAGCAGCCAAGATCTGACAGGGGGCTACGAGCAGTACTTC. Its protein is CASSQDLTGGYEQYF.

Concerning this clonotype: This sequence may be a read error, since a much larger clone differs from it by one base. The chain couples TRBV7-2 to TRBJ2-7, with 12 bases identical to TRBD2. Germline-derived CDR1 and CDR2 are SGHTA and FQGNSA. The length of the CDR3 is 14 residues. The CDR3 sequence: CASSPTSGSYEQHF. The CDR3 bases are TGTGCCAGCAGCCCGACTAGCGGGAGTTACGAGCAGCACTTC.

Notes on this clonotype: An end of the junction does not agree with germline; a read error may underlie this. The rearrangement joins TRBV6-5 to TRBJ2-3; 8 nucleotides line up with TRBD2. This CDR3 comprises 15 residues. Per germline, CDR1 MNHEY and CDR2 SVGAGI. The CDR3 loop reads CASNYTGGPSDTQYF. CDR3 nucleotides: TGTGCCAGCAATTACACGGGAGGGCCTTCAGATACGCAGTATTTT.

As concerns this clonotype: A much larger clone differs from this one at a single base, so this may be a read error. The CDR3 spells CASSSSGPTNYNSPLRF. Here the CDR3 DNA reads TGTGCCAGCAGTTCCTCGGGACCGACCAATTATAATTCACCCCTCCGCTTT. This chain uses TRBV28 with TRBJ1-6; a weak D match, TRBD1 (5 bases). This CDR3 is built from 17 residues. Germline V gene sequence: CDR1 MDHEN, CDR2 SYDVKM. Full variable domain (outside the CDR3, taken from reference TRBV28 and TRBJ1-6): DVKVTQSSRYLVKRTGEKVFLECVQDMDHENMFWYRQDPGLGLRLIYFSYDVKMKEKGDIPEGYSVSREKKERFSLILESASTNQTSMYLCASSSSGPTNYNSPLRFGNGTRLTVT.

This clonotype occurred many times. CDR3 nucleotide sequence: TGTGCCACTAGGACTAGCGGGAGCAAATACCCCTACACAGATACGCAGTATTTT. Its translation: CATRTSGSKYPYTDTQYF. The chain employs TRBV12-3 or TRBV12-4 and TRBJ2-3; 13 nucleotides line up with TRBD2. V was clipped by 10 bases and J by 2 bases; unmatched bases: 15. The CDR3 length is 18 residues.

This clonotype was counted at least ten times. The chain is built from TRBV4-3 and TRBJ2-3, with TRBD1 matching over 7 bases. There are 15 residues in the CDR3. With V trimmed by 2 bases and J by 4 bases, 6 bases remained unmatched. In germline, CDR1 is LGHNA, CDR2 YSLEER. CDR3 protein: CASSQTTGVADTQYF. The DNA for the CDR3 is TGCGCCAGCAGCCAAACTACAGGGGTAGCAGATACGCAGTATTTT.

Remarks on this clonotype: This sequence may be a read error, since a much larger clone differs from it by one base. The genes are TRBV7-2 and TRBJ1-4, with D hard to call. CDR3 size: 14 residues. The germline gives CDR1 SGHTA, CDR2 FQGNSA. This chain's CDR3 is CASSLHGTNGKLFF. The DNA for the CDR3 is TGTGCCAGCAGCTTACACGGTACTAATGGAAAACTGTTTTTT.

In this sample, this clonotype turned up many times. The chain has TRBV14 and TRBJ2-3, with 12 positions matching TRBD2. CDR1 is SGHDN and CDR2 is FVKESK in the germline V gene. V shed 3 bases and J 5 bases; nucleotides not matched to a gene: 6. This CDR3 has 16 residues. The CDR3 nucleotides are TGTGCCAGCAGCCAGATACCGGGACTAGCGGGAGATACGCAGTATTTT. Its protein is CASSQIPGLAGDTQYF.

In the case of this clonotype: The CDR3 does not end in the conserved phenylalanine or tryptophan, so this is likely a read error. This chain joins TRBV4-1 and TRBJ2-7; tentatively, D is TRBD1 (6 bases). V lost 5 bases and J lost 5, with 25 bases in between. CDR1 is MGHRA, CDR2 YSYEKL, per germline. This CDR3 has 17 amino acids. As DNA, the CDR3 is TGCGCCAGCAGCTCCGACGACTTGACAGGCGGTGGTGACGAGCAGTACTCC. Encoded protein: CASSSDDLTGGGDEQYS.

This clonotype has at least ten counts. The chain is built from TRBV3-1 and TRBJ2-5; tentative D call: TRBD2 (6 bases). This CDR3 contains 18 residues. In germline, CDR1 is LGHDT, CDR2 YNNKEL (reference sequence). Trimming removed 0 bases from V and 5 bases from J, with 22 bases in between. For the CDR3, the DNA is TGTGCCAGCAGCCAAGAGGCCGGGAGCGGATGGGTTGTGGAGACCCAGTACTTC. It yields the protein CASSQEAGSGWVVETQYF.

A note on this clonotype: A much more abundant neighbour one base away suggests this may be a read error. The rearrangement uses TRBV27 and TRBJ2-1; no reliable D call. Germline CDR1 is MNHEY and CDR2 is SMNVEV (reference sequence). V lost 6 bases to trimming and J lost 8 bases, with 14 bases between them. The CDR3 extends over 13 amino acids. The CDR3 coding sequence is TGTGCCAGCAGCTCCTCAAGATACGATGAGCAGTTCTTC. Amino acids: CASSSSRYDEQFF.

This clonotype was detected ten times or more. The chain carries TRBV7-9 and TRBJ2-3, with no clear D. The V and J ends lost 3 bases and 0 bases respectively, with 16 bases between them. The CDR3 covers 17 residues. CDR1 and CDR2 (germline): SEHNR, FQNEAQ (reference sequence). The chain's CDR3 is CASSFYPIAASTDTQYF. CDR3 sequence (DNA): TGTGCCAGCAGCTTTTACCCCATCGCGGCAAGCACAGATACGCAGTATTTT.

The V gene is TRBV28, the J gene TRBJ2-1; D might be TRBD1 or TRBD2, each matching 5 bases. The CDR3 has 18 residues. Per germline, CDR1 MDHEN and CDR2 SYDVKM. V was shortened by 3 bases and J by 8 bases, with 26 bases between the two germline ends. The CDR3 DNA reads TGTGCCAGCAGTTTCTACCTGAGCAGTGAGGGGCTTGGCGATGAGCAGTTCTTC. This encodes CASSFYLSSEGLGDEQFF.

This clonotype showed up many times. The J gene is TRBJ1-3, the V gene TRBV14, with D hard to call. CDR3 length equals 15 residues. Trimming took off 5 bases at V and 1 base at J, with 12 bases between the two ends. Germline V gene lookup returns CDR1 SGHDN and CDR2 FVKESK. The CDR3 DNA sequence: TGTGCCAGCAGCTCCTGGCGGGAGTCTGGAAACACCATATATTTT. It encodes CASSSWRESGNTIYF.

With regard to this clonotype: The conserved phenylalanine or tryptophan is not found at the CDR3 terminus, so this likely reflects a read error. It is unclear where the CDR3 begins or ends on the DNA, so no DNA is shown, and the CDR3 is as TCRdb lists it. The V gene is TRBV7-6, the J gene TRBJ2-2. The germline V gene has CDR1 SGHVS and CDR2 FNYEAQ. From its first to its last residue, the CDR3 has 15 amino acids. The CDR3 is CASSPAGRSTGELSV.

Remarks on this clonotype: A read error may explain this, as a much larger clone is one base away. The V and J genes are TRBV4-1 and TRBJ2-7; possible D gene TRBD1, 5 bases. This CDR3 has 13 residues. Germline CDR1 reads MGHRA; CDR2 reads YSYEKL. The CDR3 is CASSPGFVGEQCF. In nucleotides, the CDR3 is TGCGCCAGCAGCCCAGGGTTCGTTGGAGAGCAGTGCTTC.

This clonotype was picked up many times. The chain recombines TRBV30 with TRBJ2-7; D is perhaps TRBD2 (6 bases). V lost 1 base and J lost 6, with 13 bases in between. CDR1 and CDR2 from the germline V gene are GTSNPN and SVGIG (reference sequence). The CDR3 totals 13 residues. In DNA, the CDR3 is TGTGCCTGGAGTGCGGCGGGGTTTGGCGAGCAGTACTTC. Protein: CAWSAAGFGEQYF.

V gene TRBV9 combines with J gene TRBJ2-2; D unclear. The CDR3 runs 14 residues. Germline V gene data show CDR1 as SGDLS and CDR2 as YYNGEE. V dropped 0 bases and J dropped 6 bases, with 9 bases sitting between them. The CDR3 sequence is CASSVVPPPGELFF. The CDR3 DNA reads as TGTGCCAGCAGCGTAGTCCCCCCCCCCGGGGAGCTGTTTTTT. Together with reference TRBV9 and TRBJ2-2, the CDR3 gives the full variable domain: DSGVTQTPKHLITATGQRVTLRCSPRSGDLSVYWYQQSLDQGLQFLIQYYNGEERAKGNILERFSAQQFPDLHSELNLSSLELGDSALYFCASSVVPPPGELFFGEGSRLTVL.

This clonotype was detected ten times or more. The junction shows a germline mismatch at one end, possibly a read error. The chain employs TRBV7-7 and TRBJ2-5; 9 nucleotides line up with TRBD2. The CDR3 spans 17 residues. CDR1 is SSHAT and CDR2 is FNYEAQ in the germline V gene (reference sequence). CDR3 bases: TGTGCTAGCAGCTTAGCTTGGACTAGCGAGTACCAAGAGACCCAGTACTTC. Residues: CASSLAWTSEYQETQYF. Combining the CDR3 with reference TRBV7-7 and TRBJ2-5 gives the whole variable domain GAGVSQSPRYKVTKRGQDVTLRCDPISSHATLYWYQQALGQGPEFLTYFNYEAQPDKSGLPSDRFSAERPEGSISTLTIQRTEQRDSAMYRCASSLAWTSEYQETQYFGPGTRLLVL.

This clonotype was observed a few times. The chain's CDR3 is CSATGSGANVLTF. The CDR3 DNA sequence: TGCAGTGCTACGGGGTCTGGGGCCAACGTCCTGACTTTC. This rearrangement joins TRBV20-1 to TRBJ2-6; D possibly corresponds to TRBD2 (5 bases). V shed 4 bases and J shed 1 base, with 5 bases lying between them. Germline V gene data show CDR1 as DFQATT and CDR2 as SNEGSKA (reference sequence). The CDR3 covers 13 residues.

This rearrangement joins TRBV7-9 to TRBJ1-3; D unresolved. Germline-derived CDR1 and CDR2 are SEHNR and FQNEAQ (reference sequence). CDR3 length equals 12 residues. The V end lost 5 bases, the J end lost 4 bases, and 6 bases lay between the germline ends. In DNA form, the CDR3 reads TGTGCCAGCAGCCCGGGAGGAAACACCATATATTTT. It is translated as CASSPGGNTIYF.

This clonotype has a handful of counts. The rearrangement links TRBV29-1 to TRBJ2-3; perhaps TRBD2 as D (5 bases). The CDR3 sequence is 18 residues long. The germline V gene encodes CDR1 SQVTM and CDR2 ANQGSEA. V was cut by 0 bases and J by 4 bases, with 23 bases left in between. The CDR3 is CSVEDLRARMSSADTQYF. CDR3 bases: TGCAGCGTTGAAGATCTGAGAGCTAGAATGAGTAGCGCAGATACGCAGTATTTT.

By proportion, this clonotype is medium-sized. The chain employs TRBV4-1 and TRBJ2-1, with D maybe TRBD1 (5 bases). Per the germline V gene, CDR1 is MGHRA and CDR2 is YSYEKL. Trimming removed 1 base at V and 9 bases at J, with 13 bases between. The CDR3 covers 14 residues. The CDR3 here is CASSQGGARVEQFF. Here the CDR3 DNA reads TGCGCCAGCAGCCAAGGAGGTGCCAGGGTTGAGCAGTTCTTC.

In this sample, this clonotype turned up many times. The chain recombines TRBV9 with TRBJ2-3; TRBD1 aligns across 9 bases. The length of the CDR3 is 17 residues. The V gene end was trimmed by 3 bases and the J gene end by 0 bases; junction bases not matched to a gene: 8. Germline CDR1 SGDLS, CDR2 YYNGEE. The CDR3 here is CASSGGTGRVSTDTQYF. The DNA of the CDR3 is TGTGCCAGCAGCGGAGGGACAGGGAGGGTTAGCACAGATACGCAGTATTTT.

This clonotype was seen at least ten times. The genes are TRBV3-1 and TRBJ2-2, with 7 bases fitting TRBD1. V was clipped by 9 bases and J by 4 bases; unmatched bases: 14. The CDR3 spans 16 residues. From germline, CDR1 is LGHDT and CDR2 YNNKEL (reference sequence). CDR3 region: CASQPQGVKTTGELFF. CDR3 in DNA: TGTGCCAGTCAACCGCAGGGGGTAAAAACCACCGGGGAGCTGTTTTTT.

This clonotype was counted between two and nine times. An end of the junction does not agree with germline; a read error may underlie this. The chain has TRBV7-9 and TRBJ1-4; possibly TRBD1 for D (5 bases). Germline V CDR1 and CDR2: SEHNR, FQNEAQ (reference sequence). The CDR3 spans 14 residues. The chain's CDR3 is CASSFTGGGEKLLF. The CDR3 DNA reads TGTGCCAGCAGCTTTACCGGGGGTGGTGAAAAACTGCTTTTT.

This clonotype was observed many times. The rearrangement joins TRBV9 to TRBJ2-7; possible D gene TRBD2, 5 bases. Germline V lookup: CDR1 SGDLS, CDR2 YYNGEE. The CDR3 has 15 amino acids. Trimming stripped 0 bases from V and 3 bases from J, with 13 bases between. This CDR3 reads CASSVAGTDYYEQYF. The CDR3 region has the DNA TGTGCCAGCAGCGTAGCGGGTACTGACTACTACGAGCAGTACTTC.

This clonotype was found many times. This chain links TRBV7-6 with TRBJ1-1; TRBD1 matches at 9 bases. V trimming: 6 bases; J trimming: 3 bases; junction bases outside the gene matches: 11. Germline-derived CDR1 and CDR2 are SGHVS and FNYEAQ. The length of the CDR3 is 16 residues. In DNA form, the CDR3 reads TGTGCCAGCAGACCGGACAGGGGCGGCCAATACACTGAAGCTTTCTTT. Translation gives CASRPDRGGQYTEAFF.